The 27 T cell receptor beta chains in this list originate from one sample, sequenced in a study of blood T cell repertoires in COVID-19. The table came from immunoSEQ multiplex PCR; TCRdb's copy has only in-frame clones and leaves some out. Among approximately 240,000 clones listed, roughly nine tenths were seen once. Sequencing was carried out using PBMCs or T cells enriched from blood (not recorded which). The source of these receptors is a woman aged 18-30 years in a cohort exposed to, infected with or recovered from COVID-19 (not recorded which).

The rearrangement links TRBV25-1 to TRBJ1-4; D is undetermined. Trimming removed 3 bases at V and 4 bases at J, with 6 bases between. The CDR3 has 13 residues. CDR1 and CDR2 (germline): MGHDK, SYGVNS. The CDR3 protein is CASSDVNNEKLFF. In nucleotides, the CDR3 is TGTGCCAGCAGTGATGTCAATAATGAAAAACTGTTTTTT. Full variable domain (remainder filled in from reference TRBV25-1 and TRBJ1-4): EADIYQTPRYLVIGTGKKITLECSQTMGHDKMYWYQQDPGMELHLIHYSYGVNSTEKGDLSSESTVSRIRTEHFPLTLESARPSHTSQYLCASSDVNNEKLFFGSGTQLSVL.

This clone came up a few times. The chain is built from TRBV11-2 and TRBJ2-7, with a possible D match to TRBD1 (7 bases). Germline V gene data show CDR1 as SGHAT and CDR2 as FQNNGV. Trimming took 5 bases from V and 4 from J, leaving 18 bases between them. The CDR3 totals 15 residues. DNA for the CDR3: TGTGCCAGCAGCGAGCGACAGGGAGGTTCTTACGAGCAGTACTTC. Amino acids: CASSERQGGSYEQYF. The variable domain in full, with the rest retrieved from reference TRBV11-2 and TRBJ2-7, is EAGVAQSPRYKIIEKRQSVAFWCNPISGHATLYWYQQILGQGPKLLIQFQNNGVVDDSQLPKDRFSAERLKGVDSTLKIQPAKLEDSAVYLCASSERQGGSYEQYFGPGTRLTVT.

This clone was recorded once. The chain uses TRBV7-9 and TRBJ1-1, with a possible D match to TRBD1 (6 bases). The V end was cut by 4 bases, the J end by 0 bases, with 9 bases between. From germline, CDR1 is SEHNR and CDR2 FQNEAQ (reference sequence). This CDR3 has 14 amino acids. As DNA, the CDR3 is TGTGCCAGCAGCTCGGACAGCTTGAACACTGAAGCTTTCTTT. This encodes CASSSDSLNTEAFF.

This rearrangement joins TRBV28 to TRBJ1-2, with no clear D. This CDR3 region has 12 residues. Germline lookup yields CDR1 MDHEN and CDR2 SYDVKM. With 3 bases removed from V and 7 bases from J, the gap between germline ends came to 9 bases. The CDR3 sequence is CASSFQARGYTF. In DNA, the CDR3 is TGTGCCAGCAGTTTTCAGGCCCGTGGCTACACCTTC.

V and J are TRBV19 and TRBJ2-1, with 7 nucleotides matching TRBD2. V was pared by 3 bases and J by 0 bases, with 11 bases of the junction left unmatched. Germline V gives CDR1 LNHDA, CDR2 SQIVND (reference sequence). The CDR3 has 18 amino acids. CDR3 bases: TGTGCCAGTAGTATCCGGCCAAACAGCGGGGACTCCTACAATGAGCAGTTCTTC. This encodes CASSIRPNSGDSYNEQFF.

The chain carries TRBV5-4 and TRBJ2-3; 8 bases map to TRBD2. V lost 3 bases, J lost 0 bases, and 3 bases stayed unmatched. Germline CDR1 SGHNT, CDR2 YYREEE (reference sequence). This CDR3 spans 15 amino acids. The CDR3 spells CASSSSGPSTDTQYF. The CDR3 DNA is TGTGCCAGCAGCTCTAGCGGGCCTAGCACAGATACGCAGTATTTT.

The genes are TRBV28 and TRBJ1-2; the D gene is possibly TRBD1 (6 bases). The germline CDR1 and CDR2 sequences are MDHEN and SYDVKM. The CDR3 is 15 amino acids. With 6 bases removed from V and 4 bases from J, the gap between germline ends came to 18 bases. The CDR3: CASSPPERGGYGYTF. In nucleotides, the CDR3 is TGTGCCAGCAGCCCACCGGAGAGAGGGGGCTATGGCTACACCTTC.

V is TRBV19 and J is TRBJ1-1; possibly TRBD1 for D (5 bases). V dropped 1 base and J dropped 1 base, with 13 bases sitting between them. The CDR3 has 16 residues. Germline V gene lookup returns CDR1 LNHDA and CDR2 SQIVND (reference sequence). The DNA for the CDR3 is TGTGCCAGTAGTATAGTAGGCCTGGACAAGAACACTGAAGCTTTCTTT. Its translation: CASSIVGLDKNTEAFF.

The chain carries TRBV6-1 and TRBJ1-2, with D perhaps TRBD1 (5 bases). Trimming left V 2 bases short and J 4 bases short, with 14 bases between. The length of the CDR3 is 15 residues. CDR1 is MNHNS and CDR2 is SASEGT in the germline V gene. The CDR3 nucleotides read TGTGCCAGCAGTGAATCCCACTCCGACAGCTATGGCTACACCTTC. Its translation: CASSESHSDSYGYTF.

This chain connects TRBV21-1 to TRBJ1-1. TRBV21-1 is a known pseudogene. This CDR3 spans 14 amino acids. The CDR3 region is CASTPEGSITEAFF. The CDR3 bases are TGTGCCAGCACCCCAGAAGGGAGTATCACTGAAGCTTTCTTT.

The rearrangement uses TRBV7-8 and TRBJ1-6; 7 nucleotides align to TRBD1. The length of the CDR3 is 16 residues. Trimming cost V 5 bases and J 7 bases; bases outside gene matches: 11. Germline-derived CDR1 and CDR2 are SGHVS and FQNEAQ. The CDR3 spells CASSLHEGARNSPLHF. The CDR3 DNA sequence: TGTGCCAGCAGCCTACACGAGGGGGCCCGCAATTCACCCCTCCACTTT.

The V call is TRBV4-2, the J call TRBJ2-5; 8 bases align to TRBD2. The CDR3 length is 16 residues. The V segment lost 4 bases and the J segment 1 base; nucleotides outside the gene matches: 8. CDR1 is LGHNA and CDR2 is YNFKEQ in the germline V gene. The CDR3: CASSPSGGGTQETQYF. The CDR3, as DNA: TGTGCCAGCAGCCCCAGCGGCGGGGGGACCCAAGAGACCCAGTACTTC.

The chain carries TRBV2 and TRBJ1-6, with D perhaps TRBD1 (6 bases). This CDR3 comprises 16 residues. Germline CDR1 and CDR2: SNHLY and FYNNEI. Trimming stripped 6 bases from V and 0 bases from J, with 12 bases between. The CDR3 DNA reads TGTGCCAGCAGGGGTGGACAGAGCTCCTATAATTCACCCCTCCACTTT. It codes for CASRGGQSSYNSPLHF.

The V call is TRBV2, the J call TRBJ1-5, with D possibly matching TRBD1 (6 bases). The CDR3 totals 13 residues. Deletions cut 4 bases from V and 7 bases from J, with 11 bases between. In germline, CDR1 is SNHLY, CDR2 FYNNEI. The CDR3 spells CASSVWGHQPQHF. CDR3 DNA sequence: TGTGCCAGCAGTGTTTGGGGACACCAGCCCCAGCATTTT.

The CDR3 loop reads CASSQESTGGMPEAFF. In DNA, the CDR3 is TGCGCCAGCAGCCAAGAGTCGACGGGGGGTATGCCTGAAGCTTTCTTT. This sequence joins TRBV4-1 and TRBJ1-1, with a tentative D call TRBD1 (5 bases). CDR1 MGHRA and CDR2 YSYEKL come from the germline V gene. CDR3 length: 16 residues. The germline V and J ends were trimmed by 0 bases and 6 bases, with 17 bases remaining between them.

The chain couples TRBV3-1 (or the pseudogene TRBV3-2) to TRBJ1-1, with 9 bases fitting TRBD1. The CDR3 sequence is 14 residues long. Trimming removed 0 bases from V and 10 bases from J; junction bases left unmatched: 6. Germline CDR1 LGHDT, CDR2 YNNKEL (reference sequence). The CDR3 is CASSQELPGQGAFF. Here the CDR3 DNA reads TGTGCCAGCAGCCAAGAACTTCCGGGACAGGGAGCTTTCTTT.

The chain employs TRBV1 and TRBJ1-1. TRBV1 is a listed pseudogene. The CDR3 contains 14 residues. The CDR3 DNA sequence: TGCACCAGCAGTGATAGTCCGGAGTACTCTGAAGCTTTCTTT. It translates to CTSSDSPEYSEAFF.

V usage is TRBV3-1 (or the pseudogene TRBV3-2) and J usage is TRBJ1-6; 8 nucleotides line up with TRBD1. This CDR3 is built from 19 residues. V lost 4 bases to trimming and J lost 0 bases; unmatched junction nucleotides: 11. CDR1 is LGHDT and CDR2 is YNNKEL in the germline V gene (reference sequence). CDR3 nucleotide sequence: TGTGCCAGCAGCCCCGGACAGGGTGGGTTGGGCTCCTATAATTCACCCCTCCACTTT. Protein product: CASSPGQGGLGSYNSPLHF.

This rearrangement joins TRBV7-3 to TRBJ2-2, with D possibly being TRBD1 (6 bases). Germline CDR1 SGHTA, CDR2 FQGTGA. V lost 2 bases, J lost 3 bases, and 7 bases lay in between. The CDR3 has 14 amino acids. The CDR3: CASSLGTHTGELFF. CDR3 bases: TGTGCCAGCAGCTTAGGGACACACACCGGGGAGCTGTTTTTT.

The CDR3 region is CASSPPAGPSYNEQFF. In nucleotides, the CDR3 is TGTGCCAGCAGCCCACCAGCGGGTCCTTCCTACAATGAGCAGTTCTTC. The chain couples TRBV11-3 to TRBJ2-1, with D possibly TRBD2 on 6 matching bases. Trimming left V 5 bases short and J 1 base short, with 15 bases between. This CDR3 has 16 residues. Germline V gives CDR1 SGHNT, CDR2 YENEEA. The full variable domain, with the rest looked up from reference TRBV11-3 and TRBJ2-1, is EAGVVQSPRYKIIEKKQPVAFWCNPISGHNTLYWYLQNLGQGPELLIRYENEEAVDDSQLPKDRFSAERLKGVDSTLKIQPAELGDSAVYLCASSPPAGPSYNEQFFGPGTRLTVL.

This chain connects TRBV6-5 to TRBJ2-7, with TRBD1 matching over 9 bases. Germline CDR1 and CDR2: MNHEY and SVGAGI. The CDR3 has 15 residues. Trimming at V came to 8 bases and at J to 0 bases, leaving 8 bases not matched to a gene. The CDR3 sequence: CASRVDRGPSYEQYF. In DNA, the CDR3 is TGTGCCAGCCGGGTGGACAGGGGCCCCTCCTACGAGCAGTACTTC.

The chain carries TRBV4-1 and TRBJ2-3; weak D call: TRBD1 (5 bases). Trimming cost V 2 bases and J 2 bases, with 11 bases left between them. Germline V gene lookup returns CDR1 MGHRA and CDR2 YSYEKL. This CDR3 has 15 amino acids. CDR3 sequence (DNA): TGCGCCAGCAGCCAACAAGTGGGGCTCACAGATACGCAGTATTTT. It translates to CASSQQVGLTDTQYF.

CDR3 region: CAWALAGGYEQYF. In DNA, the CDR3 is TGTGCCTGGGCGTTAGCGGGAGGCTACGAGCAGTACTTC. The chain is built from TRBV30 and TRBJ2-7; 10 positions agree with TRBD2. Germline V gene lookup returns CDR1 GTSNPN and CDR2 SVGIG (reference sequence). V lost 5 bases to trimming and J lost 3 bases; unmatched junction nucleotides: 4. The CDR3 is 13 residues long.

This clone showed up just once. The rearrangement links TRBV11-2 to TRBJ1-6; perhaps TRBD1 as D (6 bases). V gave up 5 bases and J gave up 2 bases, with 13 bases separating them. From germline, CDR1 is SGHAT and CDR2 FQNNGV. The CDR3 has 16 amino acids. The CDR3 here is CASSPGHDTYNSPLHF. The CDR3 nucleotides are TGTGCCAGCAGCCCGGGACATGACACCTATAATTCACCCCTCCACTTT.

The chain links TRBV2 to TRBJ2-3; D uncertain. This CDR3 contains 14 residues. Per germline, CDR1 SNHLY and CDR2 FYNNEI. V was shortened by 6 bases and J by 0 bases, with 10 bases between the two germline ends. Here the CDR3 reads CASREIHSTDTQYF. For the CDR3, the DNA is TGTGCCAGCAGAGAGATTCATAGCACAGATACGCAGTATTTT.

This chain links TRBV30 with TRBJ1-1; D is unresolved. Germline-derived CDR1 and CDR2 are GTSNPN and SVGIG (reference sequence). V was trimmed by 5 bases and J by 4 bases, leaving 17 bases between them. The CDR3 contains 14 residues. The CDR3 DNA reads as TGTGCCTGGGGAAACACGGGTCGAGTCACTGAAGCTTTCTTT. Translation: CAWGNTGRVTEAFF.

The chain links TRBV6-1 to TRBJ1-4; 9 bases match TRBD1. The CDR3 covers 14 residues. Germline V gene lookup returns CDR1 MNHNS and CDR2 SASEGT. Unmatched junction bases numbered 5, after V lost 2 bases and J lost 10 bases. The chain's CDR3 is CASSEWDREGKLFF. The CDR3 region has the DNA TGTGCCAGCAGTGAATGGGACAGGGAGGGAAAACTGTTTTTT.